Included here is one T cell receptor (beta chain) sequence, with context. Its specificity is not known. These data originate in a study of vaccination and CD4 T cells after COVID-19. The sample's treatment: roughly 11-day PBMC culture with coronavirus spike peptide pools or control peptides (ViraFEST assay). CDR3 size: 14 residues. The germline V and J ends were trimmed by 1 base and 4 bases, with 10 bases remaining between them. Germline assignment: CDR1 LNHDA and CDR2 SQIVND (reference sequence). An Oncomine TCR Beta short-read assay was used to sequence the DNA from cultured CD4+ T cells. Investigators isolated genomic DNA from cultured CD4+ T cells. TCRdb called the PCR reads again in MiXCR, with one record for every CDR3 protein. The data show fewer than 25,000 distinct CDR3 sequences, over 45% seen once.

The sequence derives from a human donor who had recovered from COVID-19. Sequenced: CD4+ T cells from blood, cultured in vitro. The rearrangement joins TRBV19 to TRBJ1-1, with a possible D match to TRBD1 (6 bases). The CDR3 bases are TGTGCCAGTAGTATAGTCCCGGGGGCCACTGAAGCTTTCTTT. It specifies CASSIVPGATEAFF. The full variable domain, in which reference TRBV19 and TRBJ1-1 provide the parts outside the CDR3, is DGGITQSPKYLFRKEGQNVTLSCEQNLNHDAMYWYRQDPGQGLRLIYYSQIVNDFQKGDIAEGYSVSREKKESFPLTVTSAQKNPTAFYLCASSIVPGATEAFFGQGTRLTVV.